Each of the 3 T cell receptor beta chains below was sequenced from the same sample in a study of radiation and T cells in renal cell carcinoma. Profiling relied on immunoSEQ multiplex PCR, and the TCRdb table lists in-frame clones only, not all of them. The sample consists of approximately 150,000 clones, around 89% of them appearing once. The time point here: baseline pretreatment blood. Treatment described: 15 Gy SBRT to primary tumor, nephrectomy 4 weeks later. The sequences come from blood, collected from a patient whose treatment included radiotherapy and nephrectomy. The receptors were sampled from a woman in her 70s with renal cell carcinoma.

The chain is built from TRBV4-2 and TRBJ2-3, with D possibly TRBD2 on 5 matching bases. The CDR3 has 17 amino acids. Germline-derived CDR1 and CDR2 are LGHNA and YNFKEQ. Trimming stripped 0 bases from V and 1 base from J, with 14 bases between. The CDR3 loop reads CASSQDRRGIGTDTQYF. The DNA for the CDR3 is TGTGCCAGCAGCCAAGATCGTCGGGGTATTGGCACAGATACGCAGTATTTT.

This clone was observed a handful of times. This chain joins TRBV11-2 and TRBJ1-1; 7 bases agree with TRBD1. From germline, CDR1 is SGHAT and CDR2 FQNNGV. This CDR3 is built from 15 residues. V trimming: 3 bases; J trimming: 6 bases; junction bases outside the gene matches: 10. DNA for the CDR3: TGTGCCAGCAGCTTTTTCGGAGGGGGCGATTCTGAAGCTTTCTTT. The encoded protein is CASSFFGGGDSEAFF.

The rearrangement joins TRBV7-2 to TRBJ2-2; 7 nucleotides line up with TRBD2. The CDR3 consists of 16 residues. V shed 5 bases and J 4 bases; nucleotides not matched to a gene: 10. From germline, CDR1 is SGHTA and CDR2 FQGNSA. The CDR3 loop reads CASSLQRLAGTGELFF. The CDR3 DNA reads TGTGCCAGCAGCCTCCAGCGACTAGCAGGCACCGGGGAGCTGTTTTTT.